Shown below are 32 T cell receptor beta chains from a single sample sequenced in a study of sequential checkpoint blockade in melanoma. Treatment denoted: randomized to nivolumab then ipilimumab (arm A) or the reverse (arm B). Using immunoSEQ multiplex PCR, the repertoire was profiled, and TCRdb retains in-frame clones only, with some absent. The data contain about 38,000 clones, nearly 90% of them singletons. Sequenced here: CD8+ T cells sorted from blood (inferred from file names), sampled from a patient given nivolumab and ipilimumab in sequence. The receptors were gathered from a human donor with melanoma.

There are a few counts of this clone. At one of its ends the junction is not consistent with the germline gene, which may arise from a read error. This chain uses TRBV7-6 with TRBJ2-7; D may be TRBD2 (6 bases). The length of the CDR3 is 12 residues. CDR1 SGHVS and CDR2 FNYEAQ come from the germline V gene. CDR3 DNA sequence: TGTGCCAGCAGCTTAACCGGCAGGGAGGTCGACTTC. Residues: CASSLTGREVDF.

V and J are TRBV14 and TRBJ2-3; D unclear. Germline values: CDR1 SGHDN, CDR2 FVKESK. Trimming took off 1 base at V and 6 bases at J, with 11 bases between the two ends. This CDR3 contains 14 residues. The CDR3 DNA reads as TGTGCCAGCAGCCAAGCAGGCCCTCGGGATACGCAGTATTTT. Amino acid sequence: CASSQAGPRDTQYF.

The V and J genes are TRBV6-1 and TRBJ2-1; maybe TRBD2 (5 bases). The V end lost 3 bases, the J end lost 0 bases, and 15 bases lay between the germline ends. CDR1 and CDR2 (germline): MNHNS, SASEGT. This CDR3 contains 17 residues. CDR3 bases: TGTGCCAGCAGTGACTTAGGCGGGCAGATCTCCTACAATGAGCAGTTCTTC. The encoded protein is CASSDLGGQISYNEQFF.

The chain joins TRBV6-5 to TRBJ2-1, with D possibly being TRBD2 (5 bases). The CDR3 is 15 residues long. Germline values: CDR1 MNHEY, CDR2 SVGAGI. With 6 bases removed from V and 9 bases from J, the gap between germline ends came to 21 bases. CDR3 nucleotides: TGTGCCAGCAGGTCACTAGAGCTATTCACCCGTGAGCAGTTCTTC. Translation: CASRSLELFTREQFF.

J is TRBJ2-5 and V is TRBV13; 9 bases fit TRBD1. The J call is uncertain, as TRBJ2-7 better fits the DNA end. The CDR3 contains 15 residues. Germline loops: CDR1 PRHDT, CDR2 FYEKMQ (reference sequence). CDR3 DNA sequence: TGTGCCAGCAGCCGTCGGGGACAGGGCCTTATCGAGCAGTACTTC. Its translation: CASSRRGQGLIEQYF.

The chain couples TRBV4-3 to TRBJ2-2, with 9 bases matching TRBD2. From germline, CDR1 is LGHNA and CDR2 YSLEER. CDR3 length: 19 residues. J lost 2 bases, V lost 0 bases, and 10 bases had no gene match. The CDR3 bases are TGCGCCAGCAGCCAAGAACCGTCCGGCGGGAGGGCAAACACCGGGGAGCTGTTTTTT. Protein: CASSQEPSGGRANTGELFF.

The gene calls are TRBV9 and TRBJ2-2, with 7 nucleotides matching TRBD2. Germline V gene sequence: CDR1 SGDLS, CDR2 YYNGEE. This CDR3 comprises 15 residues. V gave up 0 bases and J gave up 3 bases; unmatched junction bases: 2. As DNA, the CDR3 is TGTGCCAGCAGCGTAGGGACTAGTGACACCGGGGAGCTGTTTTTT. Translated, it gives CASSVGTSDTGELFF.

The V gene is TRBV28, the J gene TRBJ1-5; D unresolved. CDR1 and CDR2 from the germline V gene are MDHEN and SYDVKM. The CDR3 has 12 residues. Trimming shortened V by 5 bases and J by 11 bases, and 13 bases separated the two germline ends. CDR3 sequence reads: CASSTYKGAQHF. As DNA, the CDR3 is TGTGCCAGCAGTACATACAAGGGAGCCCAGCATTTT.

DNA of the CDR3: TGTGCCAGCAGCTTAGCTCTGGCTAGCGGTAGCACAGATACGCAGTATTTT. Translating gives CASSLALASGSTDTQYF. This sequence joins TRBV7-2 and TRBJ2-3, with 7 nucleotides matching TRBD2. J lost 0 bases, V lost 0 bases, and 6 bases had no gene match. In germline, CDR1 is SGHTA, CDR2 FQGNSA. This CDR3 comprises 17 residues.

The chain couples TRBV6-5 to TRBJ1-1; D unclear. V was trimmed by 3 bases and J by 5 bases, leaving 13 bases between them. This CDR3 contains 14 residues. Germline V gene data show CDR1 as MNHEY and CDR2 as SVGAGI. The CDR3 DNA reads TGTGCCAGCAGTTATGCATCCCCGGTGACTGAAGCTTTCTTT. Residues: CASSYASPVTEAFF.

The chain couples TRBV7-9 to TRBJ2-4; TRBD2 might be the D (5 bases). The V and J ends lost 2 bases and 1 base respectively, with 12 bases between them. The germline gives CDR1 SEHNR, CDR2 FQNEAQ (reference sequence). This CDR3 spans 16 amino acids. CDR3 residues: CASSLSGLGAKNIQYF. As DNA, the CDR3 is TGTGCCAGCAGCTTATCGGGGTTGGGGGCCAAAAACATTCAGTACTTC.

CDR3: CSVEWQAEAFF. The CDR3 bases are TGCAGCGTTGAATGGCAGGCTGAAGCTTTCTTT. This rearrangement joins TRBV29-1 to TRBJ1-1; D is ambiguous. The CDR3 sequence is 11 residues long. The V end lost 2 bases, the J end lost 6 bases, and 7 bases lay between the germline ends. The germline CDR1 and CDR2 sequences are SQVTM and ANQGSEA.

The chain recombines TRBV28 with TRBJ2-7, with 7 bases fitting TRBD2. The CDR3 contains 17 residues. From germline, CDR1 is MDHEN and CDR2 SYDVKM. Trimming took 5 bases from V and 2 from J; bases not matched to a gene: 15. Written as DNA, the CDR3 is TGTGCCAGCAGTCCCCCGGGGTGGGAGGGCCGAGCCTACGAGCAGTACTTC. Encoded protein: CASSPPGWEGRAYEQYF.

The chain links TRBV7-8 to TRBJ2-1; tentatively, D is TRBD2 (5 bases). This CDR3 contains 16 residues. Trimming stripped 3 bases from V and 2 bases from J, with 14 bases between. From germline, CDR1 is SGHVS and CDR2 FQNEAQ. The CDR3 DNA sequence: TGTGCCAGCAGCTTCTTTGGCGGACTTACCTACAATGAGCAGTTCTTC. It encodes CASSFFGGLTYNEQFF.

The table lists this clone with a count of one. CDR3 protein: CSVPLVYNEQFF. CDR3 sequence (DNA): TGCAGCGTTCCCCTAGTATACAATGAGCAGTTCTTC. This chain connects TRBV29-1 to TRBJ2-1; D gene uncertain. Germline values: CDR1 SQVTM, CDR2 ANQGSEA. Trimming removed 5 bases from V and 4 bases from J, with 9 bases in between. There are 12 residues in the CDR3.

The chain is built from TRBV7-2 and TRBJ2-1, with D uncertain. V gave up 5 bases and J gave up 6 bases, with 11 bases separating them. This CDR3 comprises 13 residues. Germline V gene lookup returns CDR1 SGHTA and CDR2 FQGNSA. The CDR3 here is CASSPRPGNEQFF. For the CDR3, the DNA is TGTGCCAGCAGCCCTCGTCCCGGCAATGAGCAGTTCTTC.

This clone was recorded only once. The rearrangement uses TRBV4-1 and TRBJ1-1; weak D call: TRBD1 (5 bases). CDR3 length: 16 residues. Germline V gene sequence: CDR1 MGHRA, CDR2 YSYEKL. The V end was cut by 1 base, the J end by 0 bases, with 12 bases between. This CDR3 is CASSQGGAGMNTEAFF. The CDR3, as DNA: TGCGCCAGCAGCCAAGGCGGGGCAGGAATGAACACTGAAGCTTTCTTT.

This sequence joins TRBV27 and TRBJ2-3, with 7 bases fitting TRBD1. Germline V lookup: CDR1 MNHEY, CDR2 SMNVEV (reference sequence). The V and J ends lost 2 bases and 1 base, in that order; junction bases with no gene match: 6. The CDR3 is 16 amino acids. The CDR3 coding sequence is TGTGCCAGCAGTTTAACCCCTGGACAGGGCACAGATACGCAGTATTTT. Translation gives CASSLTPGQGTDTQYF.

This chain links TRBV19 with TRBJ2-2; TRBD1 aligns across 10 bases. Trimming took 7 bases from V and 5 from J; bases not matched to a gene: 7. The CDR3 totals 15 residues. Per the germline V gene, CDR1 is LNHDA and CDR2 is SQIVND (reference sequence). The CDR3 DNA is TGTGCCAGTACCGGCGGGACAGGGGTGACCGGGGAGCTGTTTTTT. This sequence encodes CASTGGTGVTGELFF. Filled out from reference TRBV19 and TRBJ2-2, the complete variable domain reads DGGITQSPKYLFRKEGQNVTLSCEQNLNHDAMYWYRQDPGQGLRLIYYSQIVNDFQKGDIAEGYSVSREKKESFPLTVTSAQKNPTAFYLCASTGGTGVTGELFFGEGSRLTVL.

This clone was counted a few times. V usage is TRBV28 and J usage is TRBJ2-3; 7 bases fit TRBD2. The V gene end was trimmed by 5 bases and the J gene end by 5 bases; junction bases not matched to a gene: 7. This CDR3 spans 14 amino acids. The germline CDR1 and CDR2 sequences are MDHEN and SYDVKM. The CDR3 DNA sequence: TGTGCCAGCAGTGTCGCTGCGGGAGAAGATACGCAGTATTTT. It specifies CASSVAAGEDTQYF. The variable domain in full, completed from reference TRBV28 and TRBJ2-3, reads DVKVTQSSRYLVKRTGEKVFLECVQDMDHENMFWYRQDPGLGLRLIYFSYDVKMKEKGDIPEGYSVSREKKERFSLILESASTNQTSMYLCASSVAAGEDTQYFGPGTRLTVL.

The CDR3 is CASTQTGTSISYEQYF. The CDR3 region has the DNA TGTGCCAGCACCCAAACCGGGACATCCATCTCCTACGAGCAGTACTTC. This rearrangement joins TRBV11-2 to TRBJ2-7, with a possible D match to TRBD1 (6 bases). The CDR3 covers 16 residues. Trimming left V 7 bases short and J 0 bases short, with 19 bases between. Germline V CDR1 and CDR2: SGHAT, FQNNGV.

The chain carries TRBV19 and TRBJ2-7, with D possibly TRBD2 on 5 matching bases. CDR3 length equals 15 residues. The V gene lost 6 bases and the J gene lost 3 bases, with 18 bases spanning the gap. Germline V gene lookup returns CDR1 LNHDA and CDR2 SQIVND (reference sequence). This CDR3 reads CASRAAAGPFYEQYF. CDR3 in DNA: TGTGCCAGTAGAGCGGCAGCCGGTCCCTTCTACGAGCAGTACTTC.

The J gene is TRBJ2-7, the V gene TRBV27; a weak D match, TRBD2 (5 bases). CDR3 size: 13 residues. V lost 9 bases and J lost 0, with 12 bases in between. Germline CDR1 MNHEY, CDR2 SMNVEV (reference sequence). CDR3: CASARGSSYEQYF. CDR3 nucleotides: TGTGCCAGTGCCCGGGGTAGCTCCTACGAGCAGTACTTC.

J is TRBJ2-5 and V is TRBV5-1, with TRBD1 matching over 11 bases. CDR1 is SGHRS, CDR2 YFSETQ, per germline. CDR3 size: 15 residues. The V gene end was trimmed by 4 bases and the J gene end by 5 bases; junction bases not matched to a gene: 7. The CDR3 DNA sequence: TGCGCCAGCAGCATCGGGACAGGGGGGCGGGAGACCCAGTACTTC. This encodes CASSIGTGGRETQYF.

The J gene is TRBJ2-3, the V gene TRBV19; D might be TRBD2 (5 bases). The CDR3 extends over 14 amino acids. Between the trimmed V and J ends, which lost 8 bases and 6 bases, there was a span of 18 bases. Germline CDR1 reads LNHDA; CDR2 reads SQIVND (reference sequence). In nucleotides, the CDR3 is TGTGCCAGTTGGACTTCACAATTCGGCGATACGCAGTATTTT. It is translated as CASWTSQFGDTQYF.

The chain links TRBV9 to TRBJ2-1; tentatively, D is TRBD2 (6 bases). This CDR3 has 15 amino acids. Germline CDR1 is SGDLS and CDR2 is YYNGEE. Trimming took off 1 base at V and 4 bases at J, with 12 bases between the two ends. The CDR3 loop reads CASSVPRTTYNEQFF. The CDR3 DNA is TGTGCCAGCAGCGTACCGCGGACTACGTACAATGAGCAGTTCTTC.

This chain connects TRBV29-1 to TRBJ2-1; no clear D. This CDR3 has 10 residues. Germline V gene data show CDR1 as SQVTM and CDR2 as ANQGSEA. V was clipped by 4 bases and J by 7 bases, with 5 bases between them. CDR3 sequence: CSVASNEQFF. As DNA, the CDR3 is TGCAGCGTTGCTTCGAATGAGCAGTTCTTC.

There are a few counts of this clone. The CDR3 DNA is TGTGCCACCAGAATTGGACAGACCCAAGAGACCCAGTACTTC. It encodes CATRIGQTQETQYF. The rearrangement links TRBV25-1 to TRBJ2-5; tentatively, D is TRBD1 (6 bases). The CDR3 contains 14 residues. CDR1 is MGHDK, CDR2 SYGVNS, per germline. The V and J ends lost 10 bases and 1 base respectively, with 16 bases between them.

V gene TRBV7-6 combines with J gene TRBJ1-2; 7 bases are shared with TRBD1. The ends lost 4 bases at V and 5 bases at J; junction bases unmatched: 10. The CDR3 has 15 residues. Germline assignment: CDR1 SGHVS and CDR2 FNYEAQ. The CDR3 protein is CASSSAGGLVYGYTF. DNA of the CDR3: TGTGCCAGCAGCTCGGCAGGGGGATTGGTATATGGCTACACCTTC.

This clone was seen just once. The CDR3 spells CATRLAGDYEQYF. In DNA, the CDR3 is TGTGCCACGCGACTAGCGGGGGACTACGAGCAGTACTTC. V and J are TRBV11-2 and TRBJ2-7; 12 nucleotides align to TRBD2. This CDR3 comprises 13 residues. With 10 bases clipped from V and 3 bases from J, the junction kept 4 bases outside the gene matches. Germline V gives CDR1 SGHAT, CDR2 FQNNGV.

V gene TRBV7-6 combines with J gene TRBJ2-7; D is possibly TRBD1 (6 bases). Germline V CDR1 and CDR2: SGHVS, FNYEAQ. The CDR3 covers 15 residues. The ends were cut back, 4 bases at V and 1 base at J, with 14 bases in the middle. CDR3 in amino acids: CASSWARTESYEQYF. The CDR3 DNA reads as TGTGCCAGCAGCTGGGCCAGGACAGAATCCTACGAGCAGTACTTC. Full variable domain (missing parts from reference TRBV7-6 and TRBJ2-7): GAGVSQSPRYKVTKRGQDVALRCDPISGHVSLYWYRQALGQGPEFLTYFNYEAQQDKSGLPNDRFSAERPEGSISTLTIQRTEQRDSAMYRCASSWARTESYEQYFGPGTRLTVT.

This clone was detected only once. The V gene is TRBV6-5, the J gene TRBJ2-7; D perhaps matches TRBD1 (6 bases). Germline lookup yields CDR1 MNHEY and CDR2 SVGAGI. Trimming cost V 6 bases and J 6 bases, with 15 bases left between them. This CDR3 contains 13 residues. DNA of the CDR3: TGTGCCAGCAGGGCAGGGGCGGTTTCCGAGCAGTACGTC. Translation: CASRAGAVSEQYV.